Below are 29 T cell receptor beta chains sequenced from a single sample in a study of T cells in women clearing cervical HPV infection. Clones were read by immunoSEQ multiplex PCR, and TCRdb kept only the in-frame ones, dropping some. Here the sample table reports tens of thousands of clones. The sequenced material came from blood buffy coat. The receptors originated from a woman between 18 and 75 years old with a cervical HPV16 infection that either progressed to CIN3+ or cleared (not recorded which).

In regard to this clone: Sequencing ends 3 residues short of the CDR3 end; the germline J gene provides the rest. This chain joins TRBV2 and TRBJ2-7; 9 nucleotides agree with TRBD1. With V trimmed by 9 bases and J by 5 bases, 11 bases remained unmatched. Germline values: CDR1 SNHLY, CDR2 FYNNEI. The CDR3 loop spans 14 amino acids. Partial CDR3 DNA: TGTGCCAGTAATGACAGGGGGACCGGCGACGAG. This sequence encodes CASNDRGTGDE. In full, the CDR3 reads CASNDRGTGDEQYF.

Here the CDR3 reads CASRALAGDDTQYF. The DNA read from the CDR3 is TGTGCCAGCAGGGCGCTAGCGGGAGATGATACG. The rearrangement joins TRBV2 to TRBJ2-3, with 10 bases lining up with TRBD2. The CDR3 goes on 3 residues after the read ends, and that part is filled in from the germline J gene. This CDR3 comprises 14 residues. Trimming took 6 bases from V and 6 from J; bases not matched to a gene: 6. Germline-derived CDR1 and CDR2 are SNHLY and FYNNEI.

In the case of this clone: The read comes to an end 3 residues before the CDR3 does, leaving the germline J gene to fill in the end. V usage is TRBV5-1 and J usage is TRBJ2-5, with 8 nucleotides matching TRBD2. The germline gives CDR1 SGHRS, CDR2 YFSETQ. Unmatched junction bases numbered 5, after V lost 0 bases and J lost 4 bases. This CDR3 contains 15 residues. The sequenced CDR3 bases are TGCGCCAGCAGCTTGGCCGGGGGGGCTCGAGAGACC. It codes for CASSLAGGARET. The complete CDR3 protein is CASSLAGGARETQYF.

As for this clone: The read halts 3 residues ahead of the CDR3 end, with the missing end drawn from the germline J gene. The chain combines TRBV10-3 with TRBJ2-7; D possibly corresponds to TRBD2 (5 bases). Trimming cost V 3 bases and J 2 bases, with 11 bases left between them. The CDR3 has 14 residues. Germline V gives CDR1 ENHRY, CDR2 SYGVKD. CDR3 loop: CAISEEGGAYEQYF. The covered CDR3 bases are TGTGCCATCAGTGAAGAGGGTGGCGCCTACGAG.

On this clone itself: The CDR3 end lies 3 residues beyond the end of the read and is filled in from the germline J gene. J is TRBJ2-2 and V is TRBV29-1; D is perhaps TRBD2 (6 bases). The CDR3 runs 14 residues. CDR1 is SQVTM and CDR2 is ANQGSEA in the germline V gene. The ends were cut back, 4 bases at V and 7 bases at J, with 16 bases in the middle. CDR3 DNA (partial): TGCAGCGTTGGGGGGGACTCCGCCATCGGGGAG. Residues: CSVGGDSAIGE. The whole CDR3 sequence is CSVGGDSAIGELFF.

This CDR3 reads CASSDPPGDTQYF. The sequenced CDR3 bases are TGTGCCAGCAGTGACCCCCCCGGAGATACG. The chain links TRBV6-4 to TRBJ2-3; no definite D call. The read halts 3 residues ahead of the CDR3 end, with the missing end drawn from the germline J gene. V dropped 2 bases and J dropped 5 bases, with 8 bases sitting between them. CDR3 length: 13 residues. Germline V gene data show CDR1 as MRHNA and CDR2 as SNTAGT.

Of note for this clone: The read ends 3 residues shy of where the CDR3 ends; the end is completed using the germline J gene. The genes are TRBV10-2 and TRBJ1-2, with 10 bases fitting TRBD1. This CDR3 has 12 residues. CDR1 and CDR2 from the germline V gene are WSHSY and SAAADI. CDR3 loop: CASGTGDGGYTF. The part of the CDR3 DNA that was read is TGCGCCAGCGGGACAGGGGATGGGGGC.

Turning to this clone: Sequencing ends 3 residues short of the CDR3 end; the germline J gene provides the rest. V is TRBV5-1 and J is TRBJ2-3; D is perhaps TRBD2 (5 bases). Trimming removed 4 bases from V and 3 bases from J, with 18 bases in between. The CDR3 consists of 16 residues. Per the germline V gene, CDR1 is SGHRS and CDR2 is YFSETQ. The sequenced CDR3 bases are TGCGCCAGCAGCCCTTACGCTAGCTCTTCGACAGATACG. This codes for CASSPYASSSTDT. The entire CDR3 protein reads CASSPYASSSTDTQYF.

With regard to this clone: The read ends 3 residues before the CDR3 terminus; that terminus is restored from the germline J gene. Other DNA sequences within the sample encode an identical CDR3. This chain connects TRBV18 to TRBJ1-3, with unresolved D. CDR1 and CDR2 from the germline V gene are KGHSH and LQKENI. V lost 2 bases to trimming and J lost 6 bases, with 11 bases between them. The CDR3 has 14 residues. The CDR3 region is CASSPVQQINTIYF. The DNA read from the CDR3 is TGTGCCAGCTCACCAGTACAGCAAATAAACACC. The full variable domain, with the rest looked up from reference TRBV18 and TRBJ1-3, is NAGVMQNPRHLVRRRGQEARLRCSPMKGHSHVYWYRQLPEEGLKFMVYLQKENIIDESGMPKERFSAEFPKEGPSILRIQQVVRGDSAAYFCASSPVQQINTIYFGEGSWLTVV.

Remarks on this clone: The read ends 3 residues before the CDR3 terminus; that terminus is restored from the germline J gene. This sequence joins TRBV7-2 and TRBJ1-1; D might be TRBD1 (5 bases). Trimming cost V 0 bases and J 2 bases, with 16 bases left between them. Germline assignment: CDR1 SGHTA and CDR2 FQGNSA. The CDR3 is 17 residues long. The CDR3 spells CASSLASLGQANTEAFF. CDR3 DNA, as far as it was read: TGTGCCAGCAGCTTAGCCTCTCTGGGGCAGGCCAACACTGAA. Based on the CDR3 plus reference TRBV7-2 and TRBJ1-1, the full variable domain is GAGVSQSPSNKVTEKGKDVELRCDPISGHTALYWYRQSLGQGLEFLIYFQGNSAPDKSGLPSDRFSAERTGGSVSTLTIQRTQQEDSAVYLCASSLASLGQANTEAFFGQGTRLTVV.

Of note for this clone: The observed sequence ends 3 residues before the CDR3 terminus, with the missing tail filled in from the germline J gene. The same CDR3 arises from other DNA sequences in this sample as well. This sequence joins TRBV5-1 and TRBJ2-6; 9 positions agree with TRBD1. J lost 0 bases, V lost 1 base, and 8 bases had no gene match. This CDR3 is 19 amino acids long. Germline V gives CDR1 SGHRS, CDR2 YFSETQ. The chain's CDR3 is CASSLNPGQGGSGANVLTF. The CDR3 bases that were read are TGCGCCAGCAGCTTGAATCCGGGACAGGGAGGCTCTGGGGCCAACGTC.

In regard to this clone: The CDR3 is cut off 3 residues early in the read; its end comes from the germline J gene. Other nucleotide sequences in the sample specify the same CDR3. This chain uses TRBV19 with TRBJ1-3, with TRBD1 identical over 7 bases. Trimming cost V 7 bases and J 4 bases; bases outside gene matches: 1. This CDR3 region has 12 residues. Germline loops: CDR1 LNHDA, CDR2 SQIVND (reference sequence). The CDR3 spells CASKDRGNTIYF. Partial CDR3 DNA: TGTGCCAGTAAGGACAGGGGAAACACC.

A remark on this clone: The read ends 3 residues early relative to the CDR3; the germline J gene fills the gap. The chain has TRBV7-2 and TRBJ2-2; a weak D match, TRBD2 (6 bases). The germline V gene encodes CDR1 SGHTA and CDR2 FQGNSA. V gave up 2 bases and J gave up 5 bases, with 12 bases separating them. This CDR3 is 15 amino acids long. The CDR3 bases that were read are TGTGCCAGCAGCTTAATCGGGGGACGGACCGGGGAG. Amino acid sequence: CASSLIGGRTGE. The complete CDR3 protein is CASSLIGGRTGELFF.

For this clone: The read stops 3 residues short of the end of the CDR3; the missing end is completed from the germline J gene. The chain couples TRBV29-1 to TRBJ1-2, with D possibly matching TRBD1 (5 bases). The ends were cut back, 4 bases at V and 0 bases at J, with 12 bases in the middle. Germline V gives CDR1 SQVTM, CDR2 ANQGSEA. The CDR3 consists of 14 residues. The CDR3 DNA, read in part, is TGCAGCGTTGTCTCAGGGCCGGCTAACTATGGC. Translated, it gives CSVVSGPANYG. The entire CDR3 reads CSVVSGPANYGYTF.

CDR3 DNA, as far as it was read: TGCGCCAGCAGTCCGACGGGACAGCCCTATAATTCACCC. Amino acids: CASSPTGQPYNSP. The whole CDR3 reads CASSPTGQPYNSPLHF. V usage is TRBV23-1 and J usage is TRBJ1-6; 7 bases map to TRBD1. The CDR3 extends 3 residues past the end of the read, so its final part is completed from the germline J gene. TRBV23-1 is an ORF, and what it does is uncertain. After removal of 4 bases from V and 2 bases from J, the junction contained 5 bases not matched to a gene. The CDR3 has 16 residues.

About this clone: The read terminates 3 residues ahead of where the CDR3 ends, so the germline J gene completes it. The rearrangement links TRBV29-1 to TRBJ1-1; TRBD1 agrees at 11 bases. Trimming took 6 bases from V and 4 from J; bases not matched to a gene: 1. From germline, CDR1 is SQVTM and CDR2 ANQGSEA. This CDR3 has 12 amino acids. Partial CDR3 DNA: TGCAGCGTGGGGACAGGGGGCACTGAA. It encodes CSVGTGGTE. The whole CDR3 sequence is CSVGTGGTEAFF.

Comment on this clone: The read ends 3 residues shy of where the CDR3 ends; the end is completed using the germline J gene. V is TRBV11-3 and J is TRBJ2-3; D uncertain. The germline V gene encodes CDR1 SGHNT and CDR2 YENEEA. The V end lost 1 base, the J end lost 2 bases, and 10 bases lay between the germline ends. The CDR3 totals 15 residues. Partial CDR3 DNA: TGTGCCAGCAGCTTAGCCGGGTTCTCCACAGATACG. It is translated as CASSLAGFSTDT. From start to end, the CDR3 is CASSLAGFSTDTQYF.

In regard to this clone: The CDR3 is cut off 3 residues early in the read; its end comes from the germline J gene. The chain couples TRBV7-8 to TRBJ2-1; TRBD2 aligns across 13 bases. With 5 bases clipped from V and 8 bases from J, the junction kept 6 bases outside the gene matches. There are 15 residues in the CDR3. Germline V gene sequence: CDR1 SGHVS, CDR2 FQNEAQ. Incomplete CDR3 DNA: TGTGCCAGCAGCCCACTAGCGGGAGGGCGGGATGAG. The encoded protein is CASSPLAGGRDE. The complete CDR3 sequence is CASSPLAGGRDEQFF.

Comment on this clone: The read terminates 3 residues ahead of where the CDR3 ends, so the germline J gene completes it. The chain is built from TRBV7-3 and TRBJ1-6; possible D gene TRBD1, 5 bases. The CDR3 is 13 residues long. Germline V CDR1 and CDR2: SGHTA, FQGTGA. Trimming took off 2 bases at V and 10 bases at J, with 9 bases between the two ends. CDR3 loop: CASSLGAKSPLHF. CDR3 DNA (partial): TGTGCCAGCAGCTTAGGGGCAAAGTCACCC.

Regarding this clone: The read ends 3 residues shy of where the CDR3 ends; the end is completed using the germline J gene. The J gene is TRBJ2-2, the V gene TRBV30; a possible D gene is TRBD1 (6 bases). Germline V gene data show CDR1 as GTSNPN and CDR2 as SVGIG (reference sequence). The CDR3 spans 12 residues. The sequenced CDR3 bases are TGTGCCTGGAGTCTAAAGGGGGAAAAG. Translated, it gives CAWSLKGEK. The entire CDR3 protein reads CAWSLKGEKLFF.

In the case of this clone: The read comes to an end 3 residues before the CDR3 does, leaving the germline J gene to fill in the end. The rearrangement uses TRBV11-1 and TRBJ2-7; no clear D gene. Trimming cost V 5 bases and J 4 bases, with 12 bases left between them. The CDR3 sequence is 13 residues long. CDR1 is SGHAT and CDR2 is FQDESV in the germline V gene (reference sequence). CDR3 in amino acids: CASSTMTVYEQYF. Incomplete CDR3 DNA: TGTGCCAGCAGCACTATGACGGTATACGAG.

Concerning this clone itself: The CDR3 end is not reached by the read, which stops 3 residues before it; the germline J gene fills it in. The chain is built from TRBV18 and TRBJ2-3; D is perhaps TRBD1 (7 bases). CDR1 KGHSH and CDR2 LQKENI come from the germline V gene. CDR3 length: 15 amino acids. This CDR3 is CASSPRRGDMETQYF. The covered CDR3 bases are TGTGCCAGCTCACCACGCAGGGGGGATATGGAGACG. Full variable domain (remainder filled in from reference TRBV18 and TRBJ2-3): NAGVMQNPRHLVRRRGQEARLRCSPMKGHSHVYWYRQLPEEGLKFMVYLQKENIIDESGMPKERFSAEFPKEGPSILRIQQVVRGDSAAYFCASSPRRGDMETQYFGPGTRLTVL.

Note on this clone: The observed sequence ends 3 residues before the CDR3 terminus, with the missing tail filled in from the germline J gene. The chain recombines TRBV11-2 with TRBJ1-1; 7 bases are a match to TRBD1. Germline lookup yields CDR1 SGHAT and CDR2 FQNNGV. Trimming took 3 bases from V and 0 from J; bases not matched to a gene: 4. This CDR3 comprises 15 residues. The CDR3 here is CASSFEGAMNTEAFF. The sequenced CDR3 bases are TGTGCCAGCAGCTTTGAGGGGGCGATGAACACTGAA.

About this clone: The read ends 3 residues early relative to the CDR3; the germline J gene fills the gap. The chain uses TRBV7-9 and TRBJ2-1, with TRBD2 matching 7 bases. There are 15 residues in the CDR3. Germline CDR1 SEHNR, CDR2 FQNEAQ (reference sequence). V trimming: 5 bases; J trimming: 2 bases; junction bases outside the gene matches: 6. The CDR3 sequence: CASSKGLPAYNEQFF. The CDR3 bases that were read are TGTGCCAGCAGCAAGGGACTACCGGCCTACAATGAG.

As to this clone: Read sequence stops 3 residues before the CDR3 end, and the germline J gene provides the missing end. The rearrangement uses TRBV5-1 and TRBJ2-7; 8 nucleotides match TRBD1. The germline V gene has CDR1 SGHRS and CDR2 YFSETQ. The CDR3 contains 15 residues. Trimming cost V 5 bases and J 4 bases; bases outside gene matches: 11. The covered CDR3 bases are TGCGCCAGCAGGGCCTCGACAGGGGCATGGTACGAG. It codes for CASRASTGAWYE. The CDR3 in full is CASRASTGAWYEQYF.

The CDR3: CAWNPGTGGYEQYF. The CDR3 DNA, read in part, is TGTGCCTGGAACCCCGGGACAGGGGGCTACGAG. The genes are TRBV30 and TRBJ2-7; 11 bases fit TRBD1. The read ends 3 residues before the CDR3 terminus; that terminus is restored from the germline J gene. This CDR3 region has 14 residues. Trimming at V came to 4 bases and at J to 3 bases, leaving 5 bases not matched to a gene. Germline V gene data show CDR1 as GTSNPN and CDR2 as SVGIG (reference sequence). Variable domain in full (rest from reference TRBV30 and TRBJ2-7): SQTIHQWPATLVQPVGSPLSLECTVEGTSNPNLYWYRQAAGRGLQLLFYSVGIGQISSEVPQNLSASRPQDRQFILSSKKLLLSDSGFYLCAWNPGTGGYEQYFGPGTRLTVT.

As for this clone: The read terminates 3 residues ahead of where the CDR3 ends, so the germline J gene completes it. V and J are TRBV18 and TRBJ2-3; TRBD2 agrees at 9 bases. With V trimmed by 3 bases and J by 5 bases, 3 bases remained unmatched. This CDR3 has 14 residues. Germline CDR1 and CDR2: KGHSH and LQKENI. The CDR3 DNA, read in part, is TGTGCCAGCTCACCGGTGACTAGCGGAGATACG. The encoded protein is CASSPVTSGDT. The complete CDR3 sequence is CASSPVTSGDTQYF.

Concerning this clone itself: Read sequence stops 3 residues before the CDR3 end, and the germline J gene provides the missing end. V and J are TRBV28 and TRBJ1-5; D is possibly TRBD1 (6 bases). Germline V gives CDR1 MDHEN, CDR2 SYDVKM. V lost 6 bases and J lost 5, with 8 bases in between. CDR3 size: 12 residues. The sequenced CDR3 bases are TGTGCCAGCAGACAGGGAGATCAGCCC. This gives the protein CASRQGDQP. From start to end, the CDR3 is CASRQGDQPQHF.

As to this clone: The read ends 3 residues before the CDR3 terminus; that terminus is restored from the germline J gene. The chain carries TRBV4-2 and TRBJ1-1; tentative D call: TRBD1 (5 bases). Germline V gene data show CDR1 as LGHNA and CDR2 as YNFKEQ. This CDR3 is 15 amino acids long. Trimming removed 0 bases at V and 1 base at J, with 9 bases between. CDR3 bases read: TGTGCCAGCAGCCAAGAGACAGTAACGAACACTGAA. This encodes CASSQETVTNTE. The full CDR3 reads CASSQETVTNTEAFF.